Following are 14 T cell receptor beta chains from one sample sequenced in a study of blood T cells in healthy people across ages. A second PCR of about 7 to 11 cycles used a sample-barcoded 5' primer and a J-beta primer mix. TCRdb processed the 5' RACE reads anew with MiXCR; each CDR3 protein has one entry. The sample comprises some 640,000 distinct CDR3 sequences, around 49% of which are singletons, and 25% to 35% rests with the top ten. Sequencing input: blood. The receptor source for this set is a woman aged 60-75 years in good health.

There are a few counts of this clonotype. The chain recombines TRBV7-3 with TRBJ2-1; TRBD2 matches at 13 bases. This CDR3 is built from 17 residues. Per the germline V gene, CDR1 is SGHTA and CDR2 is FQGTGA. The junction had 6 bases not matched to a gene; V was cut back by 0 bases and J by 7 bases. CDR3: CASSLTRTSGSRNEQFF. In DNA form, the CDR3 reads TGTGCCAGCAGCTTAACACGGACTAGCGGGAGTAGGAATGAGCAGTTCTTC.

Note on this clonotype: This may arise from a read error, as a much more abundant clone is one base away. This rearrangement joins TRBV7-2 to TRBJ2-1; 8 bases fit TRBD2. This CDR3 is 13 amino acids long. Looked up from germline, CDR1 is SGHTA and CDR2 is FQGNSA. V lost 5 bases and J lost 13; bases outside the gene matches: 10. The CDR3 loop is CASSQRRGETQFF. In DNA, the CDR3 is TGTGCCAGCAGCCAAAGGCGGGGGGAGACCCAGTTCTTC.

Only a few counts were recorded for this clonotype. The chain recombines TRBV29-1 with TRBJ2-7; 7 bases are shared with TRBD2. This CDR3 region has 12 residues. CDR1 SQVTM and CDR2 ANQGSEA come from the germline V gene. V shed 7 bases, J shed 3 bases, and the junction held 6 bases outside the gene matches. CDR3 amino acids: CSATGDYYEQYF. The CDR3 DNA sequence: TGCAGCGCAACCGGGGACTACTACGAGCAGTACTTC.

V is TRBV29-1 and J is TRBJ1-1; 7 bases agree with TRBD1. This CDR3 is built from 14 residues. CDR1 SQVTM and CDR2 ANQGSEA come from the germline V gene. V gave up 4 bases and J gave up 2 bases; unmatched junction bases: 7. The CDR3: CSVGSGQKNTEAFF. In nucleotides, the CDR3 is TGCAGCGTTGGCTCGGGACAGAAAAACACTGAAGCTTTCTTT.

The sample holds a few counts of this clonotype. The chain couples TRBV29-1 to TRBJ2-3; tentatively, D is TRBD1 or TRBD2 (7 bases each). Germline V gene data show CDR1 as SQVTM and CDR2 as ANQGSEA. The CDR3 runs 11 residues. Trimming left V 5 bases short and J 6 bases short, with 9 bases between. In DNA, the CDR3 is TGCAGCGTTCAGGGGGGGGATACGCAGTATTTT. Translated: CSVQGGDTQYF.

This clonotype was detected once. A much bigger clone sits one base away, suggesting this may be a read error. This CDR3 reads CATSVTNTQYF. The CDR3 nucleotides are TGTGCCACCAGTGTTACAAATACGCAGTATTTT. V is TRBV24-1 and J is TRBJ2-3; D remains unclear. CDR1 KGHDR and CDR2 SFDVKD come from the germline V gene. The CDR3 totals 11 residues. Deletions cut 5 bases from V and 7 bases from J, with 6 bases between.

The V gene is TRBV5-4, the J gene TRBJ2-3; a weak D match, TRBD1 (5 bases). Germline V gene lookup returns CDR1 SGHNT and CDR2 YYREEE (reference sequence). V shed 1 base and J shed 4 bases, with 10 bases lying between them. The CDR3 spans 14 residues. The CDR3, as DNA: TGTGCCAGCAGCTTGACAGGAATAGCAGATACGCAGTATTTT. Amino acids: CASSLTGIADTQYF. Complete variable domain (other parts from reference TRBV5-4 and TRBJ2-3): ETGVTQSPTHLIKTRGQQVTLRCSSQSGHNTVSWYQQALGQGPQFIFQYYREEENGRGNFPPRFSGLQFPNYSSELNVNALELDDSALYLCASSLTGIADTQYFGPGTRLTVL.

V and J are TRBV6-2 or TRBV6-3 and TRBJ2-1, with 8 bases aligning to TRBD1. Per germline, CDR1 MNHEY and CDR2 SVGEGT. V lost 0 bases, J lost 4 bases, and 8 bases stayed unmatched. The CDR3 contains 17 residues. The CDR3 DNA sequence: TGTGCCAGCAGTTACTCCTTGACAGGGGCGAAATACAATGAGCAGTTCTTC. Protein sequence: CASSYSLTGAKYNEQFF.

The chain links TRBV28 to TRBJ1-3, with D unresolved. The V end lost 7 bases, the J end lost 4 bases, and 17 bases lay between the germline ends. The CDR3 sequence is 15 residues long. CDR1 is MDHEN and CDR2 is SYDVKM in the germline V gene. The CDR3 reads CASTPAGGPGNTIYF. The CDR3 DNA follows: TGTGCCAGCACCCCTGCGGGAGGTCCCGGAAACACCATATATTTT. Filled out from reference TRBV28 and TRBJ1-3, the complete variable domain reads DVKVTQSSRYLVKRTGEKVFLECVQDMDHENMFWYRQDPGLGLRLIYFSYDVKMKEKGDIPEGYSVSREKKERFSLILESASTNQTSMYLCASTPAGGPGNTIYFGEGSWLTVV.

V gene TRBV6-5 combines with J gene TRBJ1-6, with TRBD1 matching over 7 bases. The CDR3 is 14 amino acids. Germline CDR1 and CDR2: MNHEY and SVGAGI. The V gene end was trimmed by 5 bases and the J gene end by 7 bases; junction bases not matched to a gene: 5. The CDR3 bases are TGTGCCAGCAGTGTACAGGGGAAGAATTCACCCCTCCACTTT. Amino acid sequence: CASSVQGKNSPLHF.

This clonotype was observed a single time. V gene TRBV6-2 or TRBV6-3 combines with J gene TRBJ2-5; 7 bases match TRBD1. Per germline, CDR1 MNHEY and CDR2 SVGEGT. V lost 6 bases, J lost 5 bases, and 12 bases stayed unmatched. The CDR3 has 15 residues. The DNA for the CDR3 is TGTGCCAGCAGCCCTGGGACAGTCGAGTCGGAGACCCAGTACTTC. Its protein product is CASSPGTVESETQYF.

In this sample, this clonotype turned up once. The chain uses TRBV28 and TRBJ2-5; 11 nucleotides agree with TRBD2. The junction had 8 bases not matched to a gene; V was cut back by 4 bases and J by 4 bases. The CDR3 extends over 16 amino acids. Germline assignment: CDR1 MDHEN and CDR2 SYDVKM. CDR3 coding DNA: TGTGCCAGCAGTTCGGTAGCGGGAGGGTTTGGAGAGACCCAGTACTTC. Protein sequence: CASSSVAGGFGETQYF. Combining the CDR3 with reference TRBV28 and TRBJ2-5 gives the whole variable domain DVKVTQSSRYLVKRTGEKVFLECVQDMDHENMFWYRQDPGLGLRLIYFSYDVKMKEKGDIPEGYSVSREKKERFSLILESASTNQTSMYLCASSSVAGGFGETQYFGPGTRLLVL.

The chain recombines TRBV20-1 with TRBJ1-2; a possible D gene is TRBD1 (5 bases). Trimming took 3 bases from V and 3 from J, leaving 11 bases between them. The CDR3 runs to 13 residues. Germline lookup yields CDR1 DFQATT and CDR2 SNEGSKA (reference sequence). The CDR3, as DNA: TGCAGTGCTAGGCAGGGATGGGACTATGGCTACACCTTC. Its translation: CSARQGWDYGYTF.

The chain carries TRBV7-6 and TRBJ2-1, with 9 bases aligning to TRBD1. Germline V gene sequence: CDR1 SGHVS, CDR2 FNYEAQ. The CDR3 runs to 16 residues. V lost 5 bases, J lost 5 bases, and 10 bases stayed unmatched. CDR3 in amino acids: CASSPTGGLIDNEQFF. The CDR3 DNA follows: TGTGCCAGCAGCCCCACAGGGGGCTTAATCGACAATGAGCAGTTCTTC.